The sequence of this TCR beta chain was determined in a study of shared clonotypes between healthy human individuals (dated by TCRdb to 2020 to 2021). The study in broad terms: The cohort included a few men and a couple of women between 18 and 49 years of age. For each donor, CD4 naive and CD4 memory were each run on three plates, CD8 naive on two plates, and CD8 memory on one plate. Blood TCR repertoires of roughly 5 healthy adults were deeply sequenced to estimate repertoire size and the extent of clonotype sharing between individuals. Different laboratories and diverse techniques were used to prepare libraries and sequence TCR repertoires, to increase sequencing depth and limit assay-specific biases. Per donor, leukapheresis produced somewhere between about 0.94 and 9.5 billion PBMCs.

V and J are truncated by 1 base and 0 bases respectively, leaving an intervening sequence of 12 bases. From the germline V gene (reference sequence), CDR1 is LNHDA and CDR2 is SQIVND. From cysteine to phenylalanine, the CDR3 is 16 amino acids long. Here the CDR3 DNA is all that survives: 48 bases in frame from base 1. Using the deep immunoSEQ assay, multiplex PCR amplified TCR CDR3 regions from genomic DNA. Extracted genomic DNA from each cell subset was distributed evenly across all wells of several immunoSEQ 96-well plates, and each plate was treated as a replicate. For sorted subsets, roughly 200 ng genomic DNA, equal to 30,000 to 35,000 T cell genomes, was loaded into each replicate PCR. Purified libraries were measured with a Qubit 3.0 fluorometer, size-checked on a Bioanalyzer 2100, and measured again with the KAPA Library Quantification kit. A separate single-read 150-cycle Illumina NextSeq 550 flow cell was used to sequence each immunoSEQ 96-well plate. Turning to the authors' computational methods: Because only junctional sequences without quality scores were contained in the immunoSEQ output, filtering matching that applied to full-length reads could not be performed. To assign V/J genes and CDR3, sequences were annotated against IMGT germline references using PyIR, a Python wrapper for IgBLAST v1.9. Reads were removed for weak V/J assignments (E-value above 1e-6), missing CDR3, stop codons, out-of-frame junctions, or ambiguous translated residues. V3J clonotypes were defined as sequences sharing the same inferred V gene, J gene, and CDR3 amino acid sequence. The percentage overlap between two repertoires was calculated by dividing the number of shared unique clonotypes by the size of the smaller repertoire. Richness of each repertoire was evaluated using RTK rarefaction, the Chao1 estimator, and Recon v2.1 estimates of unobserved clonotypes. OLGA was used to compute generation probabilities for all TCRbeta clonotypes that the gDNA method yielded from a handful of donors. TCRdb obtained this table from immuneACCESS and retained in-frame rearrangements with V and J assigned. These tables miss some clones; where compared with another copy, unresolved V genes account for less than half of the shortfall, and the remainder is unexplained. From that table come the V and J calls and clone size; the DNA was used to work out D and trimming. Recorded for this sample are over 2 million clones; around 95% of them occurred a single time. The leading ten clones occupy 0.1% to 0.15% of the sample.

Comment on this clone: This clone's antigen is unknown. Base qualities are missing; no much larger clone stands one base away.

The full study reports these points: Pairwise subsampling led to the expectation that sequencing depth would affect the degree of clonotype sharing among donors. Compared with non-shared clonotypes, clonotypes shared by all four sorted-subset donors had higher generation probabilities. Naive subsets generally had larger estimated clonotype richness than memory subsets did. Rarefaction of sorted-subset datasets indicated incomplete sequencing despite the large sequencing depth. Sampling was limited to blood, and TCR repertoires in tissue likely differ from TCR repertoires in blood. About 5% of naive CD4, 3% to 3.5% of naive CD8, about 2.4% of memory CD4, and around 0.42% of memory CD8 clonotypes were shared across four donors. The small number of donors limited the genetic and exposure-history diversity represented.

The donors were healthy, HIV-negative adults with no recently reported acute infections or vaccinations. All donors were Caucasian adults living in Nashville, Tennessee, USA. CD4+ T cells were enriched by magnetic negative selection; naive cells were then positively selected on CD45RA, and the negative fraction formed the memory subset. After blood collection by leukapheresis, PBMCs were isolated using Ficoll-Histopaque density gradient centrifugation and then cryopreserved in the vapor phase of liquid nitrogen. Analytical flow cytometry was used to check the purity and quantity of each magnetically sorted T cell population. From each sorted fraction, genomic DNA was isolated and quantified by UV absorbance on a Nanodrop 2000c.

The source is a man aged 18-30 years in good health. Material: naive CD4+ T cells sorted from blood. The sample's cell subset or site label, in plain terms: CD45RA+ positively selected. This chain is built from TRBV19 and TRBJ2-5; the D gene is unclear. The DNA sequence reads TGTGCCAGTAGTATAGGGCCAGGATCGTACCAAGAGACCCAGTACTTC. Translated, this is CASSIGPGSYQETQYF.